Shown below are 15 T cell receptor beta chains from a single sample sequenced in a study of T cells after yellow fever vaccination. TCRdb used MiXCR to reprocess the 5' RACE reads, holding one entry per CDR3 protein. The sample contains roughly 63,000 distinct CDR3 sequences, 6.5% to 8% of which appear only once. This specimen consisted of CD8+ T cells sorted from PBMCs, obtained 15 days after the yellow fever booster vaccination. These receptors all come from a man between 25 and 39 years old who received the YFV17D yellow fever vaccine.

This clonotype appeared many times. The chain is built from TRBV6-1 and TRBJ1-1; 10 nucleotides align to TRBD1. The junction had 5 bases not matched to a gene; V was cut back by 6 bases and J by 4 bases. In germline, CDR1 is MNHNS, CDR2 SASEGT. This CDR3 is built from 14 residues. This CDR3 is CASSRGQGVTEAFF. DNA of the CDR3: TGTGCCAGCAGCCGCGGACAGGGGGTCACTGAAGCTTTCTTT.

Concerning this clonotype itself: A read error may be the cause here, since a much bigger clone is one base away. This chain links TRBV3-1 with TRBJ2-7, with 7 bases that match TRBD2. The germline V gene encodes CDR1 LGHDT and CDR2 YNNKEL (reference sequence). This CDR3 has 17 residues. J gave up 2 bases and V 5 bases, and 15 bases lay outside the gene matches. The CDR3 protein is CASSSNWIEGGTYEQYF. CDR3 in DNA: TGTGCCAGCAGCTCCAATTGGATAGAGGGAGGGACCTACGAGCAGTACTTC.

DNA for the CDR3: TGCGCCAGCAGCTTGGATGGCTCGGCGATAAATGAGCAGTTCTTC. Protein: CASSLDGSAINEQFF. The chain is built from TRBV5-1 and TRBJ2-1; no clear D gene. V lost 0 bases to trimming and J lost 7 bases, with 14 bases between them. The length of the CDR3 is 15 residues. Germline-derived CDR1 and CDR2 are SGHRS and YFSETQ.

Of note for this clonotype: This sequence may be a read error, since a much larger clone differs from it by one base. CDR3 region: CATSDLRQGSTDAQYF. The CDR3 DNA is TGTGCCACCAGTGATTTACGACAGGGGAGTACAGATGCGCAGTATTTT. The rearrangement uses TRBV24-1 and TRBJ2-3, with 8 bases aligning to TRBD1. CDR3 size: 16 residues. Germline CDR1 KGHDR, CDR2 SFDVKD.

This clonotype has a count of ten or more. The chain is built from TRBV6-5 and TRBJ2-1; the match to TRBD2 covers 7 bases. This CDR3 has 15 residues. The V gene's germline CDR1 is MNHEY and CDR2 SVGAGI. V dropped 2 bases and J dropped 3; count of bases not matched to a gene: 4. The CDR3 DNA sequence: TGTGCCAGCAGTTACGAGCGGGACGGCTACAATGAGCAGTTCTTC. Protein product: CASSYERDGYNEQFF.

Notes on this clonotype: This may stem from a read error, because a much larger clone lies one nucleotide away. J is TRBJ2-3 and V is TRBV6-5, with 7 bases fitting TRBD2. CDR1 is MNHEY, CDR2 SVGAGI, per germline. The CDR3 totals 16 residues. V was clipped by 2 bases and J by 3 bases; unmatched bases: 8. CDR3 region: CASSYVSPAGTDTQYF. CDR3 in DNA: TGTGCCAGCAGTTACGTCTCCCCAGCGGGGACAGATACGCAGTATTTT.

This clonotype came up many times. CDR3: CASSTSPYEQYF. The CDR3 nucleotides are TGTGCCAGCTCGACGAGCCCCTACGAGCAGTACTTC. The chain recombines TRBV6-2 or TRBV6-3 with TRBJ2-7; D uncertain. This CDR3 has 12 residues. The ends were cut back, 8 bases at V and 2 bases at J, with 10 bases in the middle. CDR1 is MNHEY, CDR2 SVGEGT, per germline.

This clonotype was seen ten or more times. V usage is TRBV7-8 and J usage is TRBJ2-7; D not certain. The V end lost 1 base, the J end lost 3 bases, and 7 bases lay between the germline ends. CDR1 and CDR2 from the germline V gene are SGHVS and FQNEAQ. The CDR3 has 13 amino acids. CDR3 sequence reads: CASSLVANYEQYF. DNA for the CDR3: TGTGCCAGCAGCTTAGTGGCCAACTACGAGCAGTACTTC.

In its sample, this clonotype was seen many times. This chain links TRBV11-2 with TRBJ2-3; 10 bases are a match to TRBD2. From germline, CDR1 is SGHAT and CDR2 FQNNGV. Trimming cost V 0 bases and J 7 bases; bases outside gene matches: 7. The CDR3 extends over 16 amino acids. CDR3 region: CASSLDSSGRGNTQYF. The CDR3 nucleotides read TGTGCCAGCAGCTTAGATTCGAGCGGGAGGGGAAATACGCAGTATTTT.

This clonotype was counted a few times. This chain uses TRBV20-1 with TRBJ2-3; TRBD2 might be the D (7 bases). This CDR3 has 19 residues. The V end lost 6 bases, the J end lost 1 base, and 29 bases lay between the germline ends. Germline V gene sequence: CDR1 DFQATT, CDR2 SNEGSKA (reference sequence). The CDR3 nucleotides are TGCAGTGCCGTCGACACTTCACAGGGATCTAGCGGAGGCACAGATACGCAGTATTTT. This gives the protein CSAVDTSQGSSGGTDTQYF.

This clonotype appeared many times. This chain uses TRBV20-1 with TRBJ1-3; D remains ambiguous. CDR1 and CDR2 (germline): DFQATT, SNEGSKA (reference sequence). The CDR3 has 18 residues. The V end lost 6 bases, the J end lost 0 bases, and 24 bases lay between the germline ends. CDR3 nucleotide sequence: TGCAGTGCCGTACTGCGGGGAACAGCTCTGAGCTCTGGAAACACCATATATTTT. It yields the protein CSAVLRGTALSSGNTIYF.

This clonotype was counted at least ten times. This chain links TRBV7-2 with TRBJ2-2; D call uncertain. CDR1 and CDR2 from the germline V gene are SGHTA and FQGNSA. V dropped 1 base and J dropped 5 bases, with 5 bases sitting between them. The CDR3 runs to 13 residues. The DNA of the CDR3 is TGTGCCAGCAGCTTAGATCCGACCGGGGAGCTGTTTTTT. It yields the protein CASSLDPTGELFF.

This clonotype was observed at least ten times. The V call is TRBV3-1, the J call TRBJ2-4; D perhaps matches TRBD2 (6 bases). The CDR3 length is 15 residues. CDR1 LGHDT and CDR2 YNNKEL come from the germline V gene (reference sequence). The V gene lost 1 base and the J gene lost 6 bases, with 13 bases spanning the gap. The CDR3 DNA follows: TGTGCCAGCAGCCAAGGGGCTGGGGGAGGAAACATTCAGTACTTC. Protein sequence: CASSQGAGGGNIQYF. Using reference TRBV3-1 and TRBJ2-4 for the parts outside the CDR3, the full variable domain is DTAVSQTPKYLVTQMGNDKSIKCEQNLGHDTMYWYKQDSKKFLKIMFSYNNKELIINETVPNRFSPKSPDKAHLNLHINSLELGDSAVYFCASSQGAGGGNIQYFGAGTRLSVL.

This clonotype was seen repeatedly, ten times or more. The V call is TRBV7-6, the J call TRBJ2-3; D remains ambiguous. This CDR3 is built from 19 residues. CDR1 and CDR2 (germline): SGHVS, FNYEAQ. Deletions cut 3 bases from V and 0 bases from J, with 22 bases between. The CDR3 region has the DNA TGTGCCAGCAGCTTGGTCCCCGGCCGGTCCATGGCTAGCACAGATACGCAGTATTTT. Translating it yields CASSLVPGRSMASTDTQYF.

In regard to this clonotype: This sequence may be a read error, since a much larger clone differs from it by one base. This sequence joins TRBV6-2 or TRBV6-3 and TRBJ2-7; 7 nucleotides line up with TRBD1. Germline trimming cut 4 bases from V and 3 bases from J; bases unmatched to any gene: 9. Germline CDR1 is MNHEY and CDR2 is SVGEGT. CDR3 length: 15 residues. The CDR3 coding sequence is TGTGCCAGCAGTTCCGGGAAAGGGGGCGTCTACGAGCAGTACTTC. As protein: CASSSGKGGVYEQYF.